The sequence of this TCR beta chain was determined in a study of blood T cell repertoires in COVID-19. Method: immunoSEQ multiplex PCR; TCRdb's copy keeps in-frame clones and lacks some. The sample records about 200,000 clones, 70% to 90% being singletons. The receptor was isolated from a woman aged 70 to 79 with acute or convalescent COVID-19. The sequenced sample consisted of peripheral blood.

CDR3 protein: CASSATSGSYNEQFF. CDR3 DNA: TGTGCCAGCAGTGCTACTAGCGGCTCCTACAATGAGCAGTTCTTC. V and J are TRBV2 and TRBJ2-1; 8 nucleotides line up with TRBD2. CDR3 size: 15 residues. Germline V gene sequence: CDR1 SNHLY, CDR2 FYNNEI. With 4 bases clipped from V and 0 bases from J, the junction kept 2 bases outside the gene matches.